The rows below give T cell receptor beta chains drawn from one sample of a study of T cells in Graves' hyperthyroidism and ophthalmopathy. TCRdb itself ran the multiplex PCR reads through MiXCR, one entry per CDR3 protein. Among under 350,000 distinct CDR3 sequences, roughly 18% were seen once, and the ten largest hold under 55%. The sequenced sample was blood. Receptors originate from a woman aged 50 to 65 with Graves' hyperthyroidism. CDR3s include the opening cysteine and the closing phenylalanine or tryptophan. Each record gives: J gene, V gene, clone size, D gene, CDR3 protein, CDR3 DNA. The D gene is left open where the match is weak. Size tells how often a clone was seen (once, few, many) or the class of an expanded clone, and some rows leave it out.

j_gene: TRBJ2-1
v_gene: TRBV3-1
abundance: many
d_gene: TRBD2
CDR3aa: CASSRASGGGHEQFF
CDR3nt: TGTGCCAGCAGCCGCGCTAGCGGGGGGGGCCATGAGCAGTTCTTC

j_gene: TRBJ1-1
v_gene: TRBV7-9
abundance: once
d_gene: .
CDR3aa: CASSLGLGETEAFF
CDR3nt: TGTGCCAGCAGCTTAGGACTAGGGGAAACTGAAGCTTTCTTT

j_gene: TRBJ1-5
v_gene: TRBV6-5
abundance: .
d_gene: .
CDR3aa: CASSYSTRGSNQPQHF
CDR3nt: TGTGCCAGCAGTTACTCGACTAGGGGAAGCAATCAGCCCCAGCATTTT

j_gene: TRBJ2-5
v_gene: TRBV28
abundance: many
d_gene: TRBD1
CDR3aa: CASSWPYRGQETQYF
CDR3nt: TGTGCCAGCAGTTGGCCTTACAGGGGCCAAGAGACCCAGTACTTC

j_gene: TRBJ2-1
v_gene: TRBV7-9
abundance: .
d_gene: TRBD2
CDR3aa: CASSLMERGGFEQFF
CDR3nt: TGTGCCAGCAGCTTAATGGAGCGGGGGGGTTTTGAGCAGTTCTTC

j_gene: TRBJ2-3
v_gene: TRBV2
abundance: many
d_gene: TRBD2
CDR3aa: CASTAGESDTQYF
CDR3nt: TGTGCCAGCACGGCGGGAGAGTCAGATACGCAGTATTTT

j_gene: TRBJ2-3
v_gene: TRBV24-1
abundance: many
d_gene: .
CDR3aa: CATSDPRTANTDTQYF
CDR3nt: TGTGCCACCAGTGATCCGCGGACAGCGAACACAGATACGCAGTATTTT

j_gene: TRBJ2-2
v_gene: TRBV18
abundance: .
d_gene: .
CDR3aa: CASTRGAGELFF
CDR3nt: TGTGCCAGTACACGGGGTGCCGGGGAGCTGTTTTTT

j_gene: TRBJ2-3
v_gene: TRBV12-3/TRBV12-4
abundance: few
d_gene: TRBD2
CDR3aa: CASSLGGGGPRDTQYF
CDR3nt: TGTGCCAGCAGTTTGGGGGGGGGAGGCCCACGGGATACGCAGTATTTT

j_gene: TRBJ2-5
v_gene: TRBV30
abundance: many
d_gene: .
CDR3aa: CAWRANLETQYF
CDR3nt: TGTGCCTGGAGGGCAAACTTGGAGACCCAGTACTTC

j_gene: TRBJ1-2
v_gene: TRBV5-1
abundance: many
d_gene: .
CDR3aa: CASSLSGSGVDGYTF
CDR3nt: TGCGCCAGCAGCTTGTCTGGGTCAGGGGTGGATGGCTACACCTTC

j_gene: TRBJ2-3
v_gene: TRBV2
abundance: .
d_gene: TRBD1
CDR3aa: CASSSQGADADTQYF
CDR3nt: TGTGCCAGCAGTTCGCAGGGGGCGGACGCAGATACGCAGTATTTT

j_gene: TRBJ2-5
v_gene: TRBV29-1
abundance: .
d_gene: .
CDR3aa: CSVVLEQTYQETQYF
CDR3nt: TGCAGCGTTGTTCTAGAACAAACGTACCAAGAGACCCAGTACTTC

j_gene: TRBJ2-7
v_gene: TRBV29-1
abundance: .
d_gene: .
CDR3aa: CSVEPFGAYEQYF
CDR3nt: TGCAGCGTTGAACCATTCGGGGCCTACGAGCAGTACTTC

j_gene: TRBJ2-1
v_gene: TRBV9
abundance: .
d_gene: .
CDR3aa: CASSVDARVGASEQFF
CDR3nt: TGTGCCAGCAGCGTAGATGCTAGAGTCGGCGCTTCTGAGCAGTTCTTC

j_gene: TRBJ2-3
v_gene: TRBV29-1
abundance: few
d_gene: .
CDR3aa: CSVEDPLDGASTDTQYF
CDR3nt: TGCAGCGTTGAAGATCCCCTGGACGGAGCTAGCACAGATACGCAGTATTTT

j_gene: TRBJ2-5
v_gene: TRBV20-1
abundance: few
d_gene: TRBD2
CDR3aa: CSASLAGGGETQYF
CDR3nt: TGCAGTGCTAGTCTAGCGGGAGGAGGGGAGACCCAGTACTTC

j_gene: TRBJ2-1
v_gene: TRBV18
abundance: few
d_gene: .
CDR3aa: CASSPGGMYNEQFF
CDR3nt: TGTGCCAGCTCACCGGGTGGGATGTACAATGAGCAGTTCTTC

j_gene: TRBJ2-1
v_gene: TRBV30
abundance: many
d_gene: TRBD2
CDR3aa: CAWSGASGLYNEQFF
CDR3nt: TGTGCCTGGAGTGGGGCTAGCGGTCTATACAATGAGCAGTTCTTC

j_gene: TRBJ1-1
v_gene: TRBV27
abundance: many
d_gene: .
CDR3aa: CASTPEAFF
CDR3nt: TGTGCCAGCACTCCTGAAGCTTTCTTT

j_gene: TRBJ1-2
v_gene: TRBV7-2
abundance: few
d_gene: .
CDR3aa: CASSLRGDYGYTF
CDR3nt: TGTGCCAGCAGCTTAAGGGGGGACTATGGCTACACCTTC

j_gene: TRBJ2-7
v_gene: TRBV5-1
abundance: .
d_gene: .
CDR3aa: CASSPGAGNAYEQYF
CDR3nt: TGCGCCAGCAGCCCCGGGGCCGGTAACGCCTACGAGCAGTACTTC

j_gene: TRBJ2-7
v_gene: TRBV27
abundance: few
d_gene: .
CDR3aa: CASSIQGGSRSYEQYF
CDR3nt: TGTGCCAGCAGTATTCAGGGGGGGAGTAGGTCCTACGAGCAGTACTTC

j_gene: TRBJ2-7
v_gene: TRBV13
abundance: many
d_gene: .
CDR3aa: CASSLRNSFYEQYF
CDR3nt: TGTGCCAGCAGCTTAAGAAATAGCTTTTACGAGCAGTACTTC

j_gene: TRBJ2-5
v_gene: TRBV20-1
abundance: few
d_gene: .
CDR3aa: CSARGPTSASQKTQYF
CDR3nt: TGCAGTGCTAGAGGCCCCACGAGCGCAAGCCAGAAGACCCAGTACTTC

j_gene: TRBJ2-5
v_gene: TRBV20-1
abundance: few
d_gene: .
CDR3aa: CSARAAQYQGTRYF
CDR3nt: TGCAGTGCTAGAGCGGCCCAATACCAAGGGACCCGGTACTTC

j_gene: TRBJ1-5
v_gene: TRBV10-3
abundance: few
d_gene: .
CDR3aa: CAISEDGGYQPQHF
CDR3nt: TGTGCCATCAGTGAAGATGGGGGTTATCAGCCCCAGCATTTT

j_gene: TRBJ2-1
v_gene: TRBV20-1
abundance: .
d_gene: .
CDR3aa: CSAGQYNEQFF
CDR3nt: TGCAGTGCCGGACAGTACAATGAGCAGTTCTTC

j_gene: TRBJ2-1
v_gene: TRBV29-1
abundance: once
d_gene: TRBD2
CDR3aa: CSAKPGLAGSSGNEQFF
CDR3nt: TGCAGCGCCAAACCCGGACTAGCGGGTTCGTCCGGCAATGAGCAGTTCTTC

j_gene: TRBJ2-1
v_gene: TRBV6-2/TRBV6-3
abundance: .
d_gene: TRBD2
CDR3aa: CAISGTSRHNEQFF
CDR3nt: TGTGCCATCAGTGGGACTAGCAGACACAATGAGCAGTTCTTC

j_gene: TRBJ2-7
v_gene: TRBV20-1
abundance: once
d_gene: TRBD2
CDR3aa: CSAPPGGWGEQYF
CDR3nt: TGCAGTGCCCCCCCGGGGGGATGGGGCGAGCAGTACTTC

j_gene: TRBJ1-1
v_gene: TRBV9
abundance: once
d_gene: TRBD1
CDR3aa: CASSVGTGGEWTEAFF
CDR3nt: TGTGCCAGCAGCGTAGGAACAGGGGGTGAGTGGACTGAAGCTTTCTTT

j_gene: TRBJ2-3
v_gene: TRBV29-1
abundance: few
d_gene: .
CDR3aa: CSVGVLGSDTQYF
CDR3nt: TGCAGCGTCGGGGTACTAGGCTCAGATACGCAGTATTTT

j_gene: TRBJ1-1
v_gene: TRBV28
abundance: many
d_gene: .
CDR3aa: CASSSRFTGRTEAFF
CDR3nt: TGTGCCAGCAGTTCGCGATTTACGGGGAGAACTGAAGCTTTCTTT

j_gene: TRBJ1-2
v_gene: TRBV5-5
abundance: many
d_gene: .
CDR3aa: CASSTGGNDGYTF
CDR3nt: TGTGCCAGCAGCACGGGGGGTAATGATGGCTACACCTTC

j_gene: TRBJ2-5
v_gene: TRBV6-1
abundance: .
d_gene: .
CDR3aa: CASRPAARETQYF
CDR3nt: TGTGCCAGCAGACCCGCAGCGCGAGAGACCCAGTACTTC

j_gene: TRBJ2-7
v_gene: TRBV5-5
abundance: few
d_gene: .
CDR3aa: CASSLGLMTYEQYF
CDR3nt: TGTGCCAGCAGCTTGGGACTCATGACCTACGAGCAGTACTTC

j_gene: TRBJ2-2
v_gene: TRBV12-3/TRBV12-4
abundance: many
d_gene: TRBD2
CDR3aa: CASIRGLVANTGELFF
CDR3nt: TGTGCCAGCATACGTGGACTAGTCGCGAACACCGGGGAGCTGTTTTTT

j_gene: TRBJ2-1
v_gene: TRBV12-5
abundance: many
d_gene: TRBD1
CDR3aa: CASGLGDRNNEQFF
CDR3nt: TGTGCTAGTGGTTTGGGGGACAGGAACAATGAGCAGTTCTTC

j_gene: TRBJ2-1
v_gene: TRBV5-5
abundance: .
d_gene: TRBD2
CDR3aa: CASTGRASGSEQFF
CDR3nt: TGTGCCAGCACGGGAAGGGCTAGCGGGAGTGAGCAGTTCTTC

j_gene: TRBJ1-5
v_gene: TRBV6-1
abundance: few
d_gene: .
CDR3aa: CASSEVAGYQPQHF
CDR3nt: TGTGCCAGCAGTGAAGTAGCGGGTTATCAGCCCCAGCATTTT

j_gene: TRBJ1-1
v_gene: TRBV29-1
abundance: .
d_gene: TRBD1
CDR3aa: CSVAGTEDTEAFF
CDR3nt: TGCAGCGTTGCCGGGACAGAGGACACTGAAGCTTTCTTT

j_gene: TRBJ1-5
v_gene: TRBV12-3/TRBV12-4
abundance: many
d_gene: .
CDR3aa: CASSLWGGNQPQHF
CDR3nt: TGTGCCAGCAGTTTATGGGGGGGCAATCAGCCCCAGCATTTT

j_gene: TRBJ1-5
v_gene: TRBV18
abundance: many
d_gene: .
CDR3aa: CASSPNDNQPQHF
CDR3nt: TGTGCCAGCTCACCAAACGACAATCAGCCCCAGCATTTT

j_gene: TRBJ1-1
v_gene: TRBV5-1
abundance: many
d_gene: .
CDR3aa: CASGDGGGGSEAFF
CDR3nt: TGCGCCAGCGGAGACGGGGGGGGCGGTTCTGAAGCTTTCTTT

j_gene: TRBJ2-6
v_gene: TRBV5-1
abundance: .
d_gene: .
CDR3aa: CASSLYPGANVLTF
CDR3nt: TGCGCCAGCAGCTTGTATCCCGGGGCCAACGTCCTGACTTTC

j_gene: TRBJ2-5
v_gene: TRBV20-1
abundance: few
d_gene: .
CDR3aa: CSARDPASWGETQYF
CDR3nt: TGCAGTGCTAGAGATCCCGCTAGCTGGGGAGAGACCCAGTACTTC

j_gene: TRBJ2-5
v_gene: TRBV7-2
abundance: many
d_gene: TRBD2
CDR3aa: CASSFRAGEEETQYF
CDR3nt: TGTGCCAGCAGCTTTAGAGCGGGGGAGGAGGAGACCCAGTACTTC

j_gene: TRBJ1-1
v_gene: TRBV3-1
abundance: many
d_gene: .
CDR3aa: CASSQDGRDTEAFF
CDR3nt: TGTGCCAGCAGCCAAGACGGCAGGGACACTGAAGCTTTCTTT

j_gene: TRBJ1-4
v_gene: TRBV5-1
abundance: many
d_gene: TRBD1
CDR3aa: CASSLGQGGEKLFF
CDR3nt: TGCGCCAGCAGCTTGGGACAGGGCGGGGAAAAACTGTTTTTT

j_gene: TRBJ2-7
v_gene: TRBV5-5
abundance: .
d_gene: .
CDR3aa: CASSQDLGDYEQYF
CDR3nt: TGCGCCAGCAGCCAAGATCTTGGAGATTACGAGCAGTACTTC

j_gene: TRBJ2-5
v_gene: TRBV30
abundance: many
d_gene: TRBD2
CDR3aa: CAHSGSSRETQYF
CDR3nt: TGTGCCCATAGCGGGAGTTCTAGGGAGACCCAGTACTTC

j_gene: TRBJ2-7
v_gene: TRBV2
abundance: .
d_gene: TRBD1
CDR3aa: CASSTRTGAYEQYF
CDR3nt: TGTGCCAGCAGCACCCGGACAGGGGCCTACGAGCAGTACTTC

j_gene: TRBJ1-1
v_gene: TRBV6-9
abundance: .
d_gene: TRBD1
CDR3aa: CASSWDRGEAFF
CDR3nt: TGTGCCAGCAGTTGGGACAGGGGCGAAGCTTTCTTT

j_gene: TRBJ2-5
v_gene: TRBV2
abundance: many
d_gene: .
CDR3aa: CASSEGAGGGETQYF
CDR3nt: TGTGCCAGCAGTGAAGGGGCAGGGGGGGGAGAGACCCAGTACTTC

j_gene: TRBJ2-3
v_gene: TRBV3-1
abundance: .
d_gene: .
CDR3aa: CASSSGSGSKDTQYF
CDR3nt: TGTGCCAGCAGCTCCGGGTCAGGAAGTAAAGATACGCAGTATTTT

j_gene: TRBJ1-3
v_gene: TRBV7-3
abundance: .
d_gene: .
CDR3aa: CASSQDILGPEGNTIYF
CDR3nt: TGCGCCAGCAGCCAAGATATATTAGGACCCGAAGGAAACACCATATATTTT

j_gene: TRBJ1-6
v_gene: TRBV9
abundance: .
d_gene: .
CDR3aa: CASSKGRRNNSPLHF
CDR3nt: TGTGCCAGCAGCAAGGGACGGCGGAATAATTCACCCCTCCACTTT

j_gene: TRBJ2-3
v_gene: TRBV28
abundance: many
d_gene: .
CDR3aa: CASSSMLQGLDTQYF
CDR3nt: TGTGCCAGCAGTTCCATGCTACAGGGTTTGGATACGCAGTATTTT

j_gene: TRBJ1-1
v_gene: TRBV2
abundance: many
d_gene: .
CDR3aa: CASSDWGRTEAFF
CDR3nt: TGTGCCAGCAGTGATTGGGGGCGAACTGAAGCTTTCTTT